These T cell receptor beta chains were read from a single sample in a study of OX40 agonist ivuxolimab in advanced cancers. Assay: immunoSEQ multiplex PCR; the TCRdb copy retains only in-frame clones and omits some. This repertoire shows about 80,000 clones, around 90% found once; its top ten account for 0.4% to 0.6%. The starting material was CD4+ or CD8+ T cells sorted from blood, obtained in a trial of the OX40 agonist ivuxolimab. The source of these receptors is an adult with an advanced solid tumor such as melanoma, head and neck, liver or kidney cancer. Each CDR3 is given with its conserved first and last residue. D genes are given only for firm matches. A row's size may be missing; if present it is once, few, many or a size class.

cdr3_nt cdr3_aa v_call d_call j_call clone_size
TGTGCCAGCAGCGTTCGGACAGTTAACAATGAGCAGTTCTTC CASSVRTVNNEQFF TRBV9 - TRBJ2-1 -
TGTGCCAGCAGCTTGGGGGGGAAGAATGAGCAGTTCTTC CASSLGGKNEQFF TRBV7-9 TRBD2 TRBJ2-1 once
TGTGCCAGCAGCTTGGAGGGCGGATACACTGAAGCTTTCTTT CASSLEGGYTEAFF TRBV7-9 - TRBJ1-1 -
TGTGCCAGCAGCGTAGACTCGATGGAGAATGAGCAGTTCTTC CASSVDSMENEQFF TRBV9 - TRBJ2-1 -
TGTGCCAGCAGGAGGGAGGGAATTAGTGGAGATACGCAGTATTTT CASRREGISGDTQYF TRBV6-4 TRBD2 TRBJ2-3 -
TGTGCCAGCGCTCGGACAGGGGGCAATCAGCCCCAGCATTTT CASARTGGNQPQHF TRBV25-1 TRBD1 TRBJ1-5 -
TGTGCCAGCAGCCAAGAAATTCACGGCGGCACTGAAGCTTTCTTT CASSQEIHGGTEAFF TRBV14 - TRBJ1-1 -
TGTGCCAGCAGCCTCGACGGGGGTTATAGGGATTCACCCCTCCACTTT CASSLDGGYRDSPLHF TRBV7-3 - TRBJ1-6 -
TGTGCCAGCACCGGCGGGGACAGGGGCTACAATGAGCAGTTCTTC CASTGGDRGYNEQFF TRBV9 TRBD1 TRBJ2-1 -
TGTGCCAGCAGCCCCCAGCGTAATGAAAAACTGTTTTTT CASSPQRNEKLFF TRBV27 - TRBJ1-4 -
TGTGCCAGCAATGGACAAAGGGGTATCGAGACCCAGTACTTC CASNGQRGIETQYF TRBV28 - TRBJ2-5 -
TGTGCCAGCAGTAGGACTAGTTCCAATGAGCAGTTCTTC CASSRTSSNEQFF TRBV2 TRBD2 TRBJ2-1 -
TGTGCCAGTACCGACAGTCCCTCTGGAAACACCATATATTTT CASTDSPSGNTIYF TRBV7-2 - TRBJ1-3 -
TGTGCCAGCAGCTCGGCCCGGGGGGGTACCTACAATGAGCAGTTCTTC CASSSARGGTYNEQFF TRBV7-2 TRBD2 TRBJ2-1 once
TGCGCCAGCAACCGACAGGGGGCTGAAAATGAGCAGTTCTTC CASNRQGAENEQFF TRBV5-1 TRBD1 TRBJ2-1 -
TGTGCCAGCAGTGGAGAGACAGGTCAGCCCCAGCATTTT CASSGETGQPQHF TRBV6-1 - TRBJ1-5 -
TGTGCCAGCAGCGCTCAGGGGGGGAACACTGAAGCTTTCTTT CASSAQGGNTEAFF TRBV5-4 TRBD1 TRBJ1-1 -
TGTGCCAGCAGCCAGAAGGACCAGCCCCAGCATTTT CASSQKDQPQHF TRBV7-2 - TRBJ1-5 -
TGTGCCAGCAGCTTAGAGTACGACAGCCACGAGCAGTACTTC CASSLEYDSHEQYF TRBV11-3 - TRBJ2-7 -
TGCGCCAGCAGCCTACAGGGGCCCCAAGAGACCCAGTACTTC CASSLQGPQETQYF TRBV5-1 TRBD1 TRBJ2-5 -
TGCGCCAGCAGCTTGGGTTCAGTTGAAGATACGCAGTATTTT CASSLGSVEDTQYF TRBV5-1 - TRBJ2-3 -
TGTGCCAGCAGCTTAGCGGGAGCTTTCTTT CASSLAGAFF TRBV7-2 - TRBJ1-1 few
TGTGCCAGCAGTCGGGACCTAACCTTACGCTTC CASSRDLTLRF TRBV6-1 - TRBJ2-7 -
TGTGCCAGCAGCCCCCTTGGGACCTACGAGCAGTACTTC CASSPLGTYEQYF TRBV9 - TRBJ2-7 -
TGTGCCAGCAGCCCCCCGGGGGGAAACTATGGCTACACCTTC CASSPPGGNYGYTF TRBV28 - TRBJ1-2 -
TGTGCCAGCTCACCCTCCGTCACGGGGCCCACTCGTGAGCAGTTCTTC CASSPSVTGPTREQFF TRBV18 - TRBJ2-1 -
TGTGCCAGCAGCGTAGTCCCGTCATTGCAAGAGACCCAGTACTTC CASSVVPSLQETQYF TRBV9 - TRBJ2-5 -
TGTGCCAGCAGCCTCTGGGGGTTTAGCAATCAGCCCCAGCATTTT CASSLWGFSNQPQHF TRBV28 - TRBJ1-5 few
TGTGCCAGCAGCTTAGCCCGACAGACTGAAGCTTTCTTT CASSLARQTEAFF TRBV11-1 - TRBJ1-1 -
TGTGCCAGCAGTCAGGTATCCTATGAAGCTTTCTTT CASSQVSYEAFF TRBV6-5 - TRBJ1-1 -
TGTGCCAGCAGCCACTACCGGGACCCCACCGAAGAGACCCAGTACTTC CASSHYRDPTEETQYF TRBV7-9 - TRBJ2-5 -
TGTGCCAGCAGCCTCCAGGGGGGTACTGAAGCTTTCTTT CASSLQGGTEAFF TRBV7-9 TRBD1 TRBJ1-1 -
TGTGCCAGCAGCGCACGGGACAGATCCTACGAGCAGTACTTC CASSARDRSYEQYF TRBV2 TRBD1 TRBJ2-7 -
TGTGCCAGCTCACCAGGGAAGGAACAGCCCCAGCATTTT CASSPGKEQPQHF TRBV18 - TRBJ1-5 -
TGTGCCAGCAGCTTGTGGTCGAGGGCACCGGGGACCTTC CASSLWSRAPGTF TRBV7-2 - TRBJ1-2 -
TGTGCCAGCAGCCCAGGACAGGGCGACTACGAGCAGTACTTC CASSPGQGDYEQYF TRBV4-2 TRBD1 TRBJ2-7 -
TGCGCCAGCAGTGAGTCGAGGCAGGTCTATGGCTACACCTTC CASSESRQVYGYTF TRBV10-2 - TRBJ1-2 -
TGTGCCGCGCGCGGCGAAAGAGATGTGGACACAGATACGCAGTATTTT CAARGERDVDTDTQYF TRBV10-3 - TRBJ2-3 -
TGTGCCAGCAGCGTAGGAGGGCCGCGGGGCACTGAAGCTTTCTTT CASSVGGPRGTEAFF TRBV9 - TRBJ1-1 once
TGCAGCTCAAACGGGGGGGGATTGGACAATGAGCAGTTCTTC CSSNGGGLDNEQFF TRBV29-1 TRBD2 TRBJ2-1 -
TGTGCCAGCAGCACTTCCAGGGGAAAGACGGACACTGAAGCTTTCTTT CASSTSRGKTDTEAFF TRBV14 - TRBJ1-1 -
TGCGCCAGCAGTGAGTACAGGCGCTACTACACAACTAATGAAAAACTGTTTTTT CASSEYRRYYTTNEKLFF TRBV10-1 - TRBJ1-4 -
TGTGCCAGTACCAGACAGAGAGATGAAGCTTTCTTT CASTRQRDEAFF TRBV19 - TRBJ1-1 -
TGTGCCAGCAGTTTTCCGACAGTCGGAAAACTGTTTTTT CASSFPTVGKLFF TRBV28 - TRBJ1-4 -
TGTGCCAGCAAATCCCGGGGTGGGGGCCGGGTTTATCAGCCCCAGCATTTT CASKSRGGGRVYQPQHF TRBV28 - TRBJ1-5 few
TGTGCCAGCAGTTTATCGGGGGGGGCTGGCGCAGATACGCAGTATTTT CASSLSGGAGADTQYF TRBV28 TRBD2 TRBJ2-3 once
TGTGCCACCAGCAGAGGGATGGGGGGACGAAGCACTGAAGCTTTCTTT CATSRGMGGRSTEAFF TRBV15 - TRBJ1-1 -
TGTGCCAGCAGCTTAGAACTCACACAGGGCGTTACGCAGTATTTT CASSLELTQGVTQYF TRBV11-2 - TRBJ2-3 -
TGTGCCAGCAGTTACGGTTCAGGGAACGGTGGCTACACCTTC CASSYGSGNGGYTF TRBV6-6 - TRBJ1-2 -
TGTGCCAGCAGCCAGGGGGGAGGAGGATATGGCTACACCTTC CASSQGGGGYGYTF TRBV11-1 TRBD1 TRBJ1-2 -
TGTGCCAGCGCGAAAGTCCAAAAAGACCTGCGCGTCTATGGCTACACCTTC CASAKVQKDLRVYGYTF TRBV28 - TRBJ1-2 -
TGCAGCGTCCCCGGGTTAATGGGAGACATTCAGTACTTC CSVPGLMGDIQYF TRBV29-1 - TRBJ2-4 -
TGTGCCAGCTCACCTAACGGGGGATACGAGCAGTACTTC CASSPNGGYEQYF TRBV18 - TRBJ2-7 -
TGCGCCAGCAGCCCCTCAGAGCGGGGGGGCGTTGCGAATGAGCAGTTCTTC CASSPSERGGVANEQFF TRBV4-1 TRBD2 TRBJ2-1 -
TGCGCCAGCAGCTTCCTTTTGGGGACTGAAGCTTTCTTT CASSFLLGTEAFF TRBV5-1 - TRBJ1-1 few
TGCGCCAGCAGCTTTGGAGGGGGCACAGATACGCAGTATTTT CASSFGGGTDTQYF TRBV5-1 - TRBJ2-3 -
TGTGCCAGCAGTGAAGGAGTAGTCACGCGCTATGGCTACACCTTC CASSEGVVTRYGYTF TRBV6-1 - TRBJ1-2 -
TGTGCCAGTGCGGACAGGGAGGGTGAAAAACTGTTTTTT CASADREGEKLFF TRBV19 TRBD1 TRBJ1-4 -